This TCR beta chain was profiled in a study of tumor-infiltrating lymphocytes in oesophageal squamous cell carcinoma. Via MiXCR, TCRdb re-called the PCR reads, giving one row per CDR3 protein. This table holds 9,500 to 15,000 distinct CDR3 sequences, about 55% found once. The sequencing sample was made of esophageal tumor tissue. The receptor's source is a female donor with esophageal squamous cell carcinoma.

The CDR3 DNA follows: TGTGCCAGCAGCCTACTAGCGGGAGGCGGCGAGCAGTACTTC. Translation: CASSLLAGGGEQYF. The chain carries TRBV7-2 and TRBJ2-7; the match to TRBD2 covers 12 bases. V shed 5 bases and J 6 bases; nucleotides not matched to a gene: 5. Germline V lookup: CDR1 SGHTA, CDR2 FQGNSA. The CDR3 contains 14 residues.